Sequencing of this T cell receptor (beta chain) was carried out in a study of T cells in localized non-small cell lung cancer (dated by TCRdb to between 2020 and 2021). In the study overall: The study examined T cell repertoires in a few hundred patients with early-stage NSCLC and compared tumors with uninvolved tumor-adjacent lungs. The cohort consisted of roughly 240 treatment-naive NSCLC patients whose localized lung tumors had been resected. The mean age of the NSCLC patients was about 62 years, with 130 or so men and over 100 women. Here is what the overall study found, with its caveats: Because of the exploratory design, TCR variables were selected using unadjusted p-values without false-discovery rate correction. Multi-region tumor sequencing was not performed, so intratumor heterogeneity could not be excluded. Higher T cell density in blood was associated with longer overall survival, whereas higher clonality in adjacent lung was associated with shorter survival. A median of roughly 58 of the top 100 tumor clones were detected in paired uninvolved adjacent lung, and under 30 of these tumor clones were also found among the top 100 clones of the paired uninvolved adjacent lung. Uninvolved tumor-adjacent lung showed the highest T cell clonality, higher than tumor, which suggests more focused antigenic responses in the uninvolved tumor-adjacent lung.

CDR1 SGHVS and CDR2 FQNEAQ are derived from the germline V gene. V was cut back by 4 bases and J by 7 bases, leaving a gap of 29 bases between them. The CDR3 contains 19 residues, cysteine and phenylalanine counted. Of the read, only the CDR3 DNA is kept; its 57 bases are in frame from base 1. At diagnosis, peripheral blood, uninvolved tumor-adjacent lung and tumor were collected and stored as a combination of fresh-frozen and FFPE material. For TCR repertoire profiling, blood samples were analyzed as peripheral blood mononuclear cells. TCR beta CDR3 regions were sequenced from DNA using the immunoSEQ Assay. Per the original workflow: T cell density was computed as TCR beta template counts normalized to usable DNA estimated by amplifying housekeeping genes. Using the preseqR package, richness was estimated by extrapolating to 120,000 templates for tissue samples and 400,000 templates for PBMC samples. Clonality was defined as one minus Pielou's evenness. Differential abundance testing on productive amino-acid clonotypes, with a minimum total count of 5 and an alpha of 0.1, was used to identify tissue-enriched TCRs. Repertoire overlap between compartments was quantified with the Jaccard Index and Morisita Overlap Index. TCR beta CDR3s were clustered by GLIPH together with public tetramer-defined viral CDR3s, and at least three viral sequences plus V-gene enrichment were required for viral motifs. Here the immuneACCESS table is served through TCRdb, limited to in-frame sequences with V and J called. Missing clones are a known gap in these copies; in checked studies unresolved V genes cover under half, and the rest lacks a known reason. The D gene and trimming were derived from the DNA, and the V and J assignments and clone size from that table. The sample profile shows tens of thousands of clones; 70% to 90% of them were found once. 15% to 20% of the sample goes to the ten largest clones.

A remark on this clone: Its antigen specificity is not known. No base quality values were provided; no much bigger clone lies one nucleotide off.

Rearrangement joined TRBV7-8 to TRBJ2-1; TRBD2 is possibly the D segment (6 matching bases). The sample here was peripheral blood, taken before any cancer treatment. The clonotype comes from a male donor aged 60 or over with stage III squamous cell lung carcinoma. The sequenced DNA is TGTGCCAGCAGCTCCCTAAGAGGCATCTTTAGCGGTGCGATTAATGAGCAGTTCTTC. Translated, it reads CASSSLRGIFSGAINEQFF.